This T cell receptor (beta chain) derives from a study of T cells in Graves' hyperthyroidism and ophthalmopathy. Study-level results: Most thyroid clonotypes expanded above 0.001 appeared in blood too. The model's output predicted ophthalmopathy at a median of roughly 6.9 months prior to onset.

Authors of the study amplified TCR beta CDR3 regions from RNA transcripts. The HTBI primer set served for first-round RT-PCR of the TCR CDR3. TCRdb re-analysed the multiplex PCR reads in MiXCR, keeping a single row per CDR3 protein. In the table there are some 770,000 distinct CDR3 sequences, 15% to 20% of which are singletons. V lost 6 bases, J lost 0 bases, and 15 bases lay in between. Per germline, CDR1 KGHSH and CDR2 LQKENI. This CDR3 is built from 16 residues. Patients were excluded because of uncontrolled infection, other autoimmune disease, pregnancy or lactation. In its sample, this clonotype was seen a few times. Antigen unknown.

This TCR was sampled from a man in his late teens or twenties with Graves' hyperthyroidism. This chain links TRBV18 with TRBJ1-3, with a weak D call TRBD1 (5 bases). Sequencing used blood. The CDR3 region is CASSGRSGTSGNTIYF. Written as DNA, the CDR3 is TGTGCCAGCTCCGGCCGCAGCGGGACCTCTGGAAACACCATATATTTT.